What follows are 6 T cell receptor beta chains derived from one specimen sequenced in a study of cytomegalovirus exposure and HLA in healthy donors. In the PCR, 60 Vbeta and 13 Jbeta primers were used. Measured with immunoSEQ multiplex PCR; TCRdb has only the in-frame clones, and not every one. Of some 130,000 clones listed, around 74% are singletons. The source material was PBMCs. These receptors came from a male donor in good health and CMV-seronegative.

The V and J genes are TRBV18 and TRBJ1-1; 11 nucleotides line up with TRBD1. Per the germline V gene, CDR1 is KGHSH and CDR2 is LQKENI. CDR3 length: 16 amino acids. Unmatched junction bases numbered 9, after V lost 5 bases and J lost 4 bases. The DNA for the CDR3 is TGTGCCAGCTCAACGAGGACAGGGGGCTCCAGCACTGAAGCTTTCTTT. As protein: CASSTRTGGSSTEAFF.

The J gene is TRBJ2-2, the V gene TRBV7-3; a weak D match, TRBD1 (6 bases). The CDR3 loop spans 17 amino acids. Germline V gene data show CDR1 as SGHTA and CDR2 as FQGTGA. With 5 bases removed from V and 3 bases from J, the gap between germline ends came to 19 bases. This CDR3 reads CASSERRKGEHTGELFF. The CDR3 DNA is TGTGCCAGCAGCGAACGGCGAAAGGGGGAACACACCGGGGAGCTGTTTTTT. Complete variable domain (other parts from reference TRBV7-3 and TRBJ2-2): GAGVSQTPSNKVTEKGKYVELRCDPISGHTALYWYRQSLGQGPEFLIYFQGTGAADDSGLPNDRFFAVRPEGSVSTLKIQRTERGDSAVYLCASSERRKGEHTGELFFGEGSRLTVL.

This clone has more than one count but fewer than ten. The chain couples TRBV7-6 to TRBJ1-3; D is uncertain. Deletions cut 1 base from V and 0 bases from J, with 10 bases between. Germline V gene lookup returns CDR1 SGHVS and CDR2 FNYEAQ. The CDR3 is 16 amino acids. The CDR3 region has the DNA TGTGCCAGCAGCTTAGGAAGGAGTTTCTCTGGAAACACCATATATTTT. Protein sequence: CASSLGRSFSGNTIYF.

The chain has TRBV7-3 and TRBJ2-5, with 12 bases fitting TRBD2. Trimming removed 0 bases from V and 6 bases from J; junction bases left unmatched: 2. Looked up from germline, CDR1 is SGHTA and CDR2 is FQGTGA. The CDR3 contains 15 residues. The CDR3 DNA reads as TGTGCCAGCAGCTTAACGGGGACTAGCGGGCAGACCCAGTACTTC. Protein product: CASSLTGTSGQTQYF.

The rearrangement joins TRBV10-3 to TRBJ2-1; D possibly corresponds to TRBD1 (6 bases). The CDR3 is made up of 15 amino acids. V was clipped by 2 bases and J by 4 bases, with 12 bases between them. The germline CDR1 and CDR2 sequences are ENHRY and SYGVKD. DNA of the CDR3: TGTGCCATCAGTGAGGGGGGCCCCAAGTACAATGAGCAGTTCTTC. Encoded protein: CAISEGGPKYNEQFF.

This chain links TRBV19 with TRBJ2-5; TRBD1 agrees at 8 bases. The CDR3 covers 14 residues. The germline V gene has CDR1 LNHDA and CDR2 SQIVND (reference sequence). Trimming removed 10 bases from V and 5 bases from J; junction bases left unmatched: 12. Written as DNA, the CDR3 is TGTGCCACCCAGACAGGGGATTCGTTGGAGACCCAGTACTTC. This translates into CATQTGDSLETQYF.